These 27 T cell receptor beta chains originate from one sample sequenced in a study of T cells in Graves' hyperthyroidism and ophthalmopathy (dated by TCRdb to about 2019). Receptor amplification or capture employed multiplex PCR. TCRdb lists the instrument as Illumina HiSeq 2000. Amplification of TCR beta CDR3 regions was carried out from RNA transcripts. The TCR CDR3 was subjected to a first round of RT-PCR using the HTBI primer set and the Qiagen OneStep RT-PCR kit. TCRdb cleaned the public reads at Q25 with fastp, built clones with MiXCR and kept in-frame beta chains. Entries are consolidated by CDR3 protein sequence, retaining the most common genes and DNA. The table for this sample lists about 560,000 distinct CDR3 sequences; around 15% of them were counted only once. In total, the top ten clones hold around 13% of the sample. Sample: blood. These receptors came from a middle-aged woman with Graves' hyperthyroidism.

As concerns this clonotype: Just one base apart from a much larger clone, this may be a read error. The missing conserved phenylalanine or tryptophan at the end of this CDR3 makes a read error likely. The chain joins TRBV6-5 to TRBJ1-1; D is uncertain. V lost 0 bases, J lost 4 bases, and 6 bases lay in between. The CDR3 contains 13 residues. Germline assignment: CDR1 MNHEY and CDR2 SVGAGI. CDR3 nucleotides: TGTGCCAGCAGTTACTCCCGGTCCACTGAAGCTTTCCTT. It is translated as CASSYSRSTEAFL.

This clonotype was seen ten or more times. The chain uses TRBV15 and TRBJ2-1; possibly TRBD1 for D (6 bases). The CDR3 has 14 amino acids. Deletions cut 4 bases from V and 4 bases from J, with 11 bases between. Germline values: CDR1 LNHNV, CDR2 YYDKDF (reference sequence). CDR3 protein: CATSTYTGYNEQFF. CDR3 DNA sequence: TGTGCCACCAGCACTTATACAGGGTACAATGAGCAGTTCTTC.

This clonotype appeared a few times. The chain is built from TRBV20-1 and TRBJ2-3, with a weak D call TRBD2 (5 bases). CDR3 length equals 16 residues. V lost 3 bases to trimming and J lost 4 bases, with 20 bases between them. Germline loops: CDR1 DFQATT, CDR2 SNEGSKA (reference sequence). The CDR3 nucleotides read TGCAGTGCTAGTCGGGCCTGGGGAGCCTCGGCAGATACGCAGTATTTT. Its protein is CSASRAWGASADTQYF.

The chain couples TRBV4-1 to TRBJ2-1, with 10 bases fitting TRBD2. This CDR3 region has 21 residues. The J segment lost 2 bases and the V segment lost 3 bases, leaving 19 bases of the junction unmatched. Germline V gene lookup returns CDR1 MGHRA and CDR2 YSYEKL. CDR3 region: CASSQTGLAGVSGRAYNEQFF. As DNA, the CDR3 is TGCGCCAGCAGCCAGACGGGTCTAGCGGGAGTCTCCGGGCGGGCCTACAATGAGCAGTTCTTC.

V and J are TRBV9 and TRBJ2-3; TRBD2 aligns across 14 bases. The CDR3 consists of 18 residues. The germline V gene encodes CDR1 SGDLS and CDR2 YYNGEE. Germline trimming cut 3 bases from V and 1 base from J; bases unmatched to any gene: 7. The CDR3, as DNA: TGTGCCAGCAGCGCAACCGGGACTAGCGGGAGTGGCACAGATACGCAGTATTTT. Its translation is CASSATGTSGSGTDTQYF.

This clonotype was seen at least ten times. The chain couples TRBV5-1 to TRBJ1-4, with D perhaps matching TRBD1 (6 bases). With 1 base removed from V and 5 bases from J, the gap between germline ends came to 9 bases. Germline V gene sequence: CDR1 SGHRS, CDR2 YFSETQ. The CDR3 totals 14 residues. The CDR3 spells CASSLNRENEKLFF. The CDR3 nucleotides are TGCGCCAGCAGCTTGAACAGGGAAAATGAAAAACTGTTTTTT.

The V call is TRBV19, the J call TRBJ2-3; 11 bases map to TRBD2. Unmatched junction bases numbered 15, after V lost 1 base and J lost 3 bases. Germline V gene data show CDR1 as LNHDA and CDR2 as SQIVND (reference sequence). The CDR3 contains 20 residues. The CDR3 sequence is CASSIAIIGTSGSGTDTQYF. The CDR3 nucleotides read TGTGCCAGTAGTATAGCGATCATTGGTACTAGCGGGAGCGGAACAGATACGCAGTATTTT.

For this clonotype: A much larger clone differs by one base, so this may be a read error. The chain combines TRBV9 with TRBJ2-1, with D tentatively TRBD2 (7 bases). V gave up 0 bases and J gave up 8 bases, with 18 bases separating them. The germline gives CDR1 SGDLS, CDR2 YYNGEE. This CDR3 has 16 residues. CDR3 nucleotides: TGTGCCAGCAGCGTAGCCCACGGGCAGGGGAGGGATGAGCAGTTCTTC. Translation: CASSVAHGQGRDEQFF.

This clonotype showed up many times. The chain uses TRBV5-1 and TRBJ2-5, with D maybe TRBD1 (5 bases). Germline loops: CDR1 SGHRS, CDR2 YFSETQ. The V gene lost 3 bases and the J gene lost 5 bases, with 8 bases spanning the gap. The CDR3 loop spans 12 amino acids. The CDR3 DNA is TGCGCCAGCAGCTCATACAGGGAGACCCAGTACTTC. As protein: CASSSYRETQYF.

The sample holds many counts of this clonotype. The gene calls are TRBV15 and TRBJ2-5; D gene unclear. This CDR3 comprises 15 residues. Trimming took off 0 bases at V and 4 bases at J, with 12 bases between the two ends. Germline V CDR1 and CDR2: LNHNV, YYDKDF (reference sequence). The CDR3 loop is CATSRDAGPRETQYF. The CDR3, as DNA: TGTGCCACCAGCAGAGACGCTGGCCCGCGAGAGACCCAGTACTTC.

The chain employs TRBV27 and TRBJ2-1; TRBD2 aligns across 14 bases. Germline CDR1 and CDR2: MNHEY and SMNVEV (reference sequence). Losses at the gene ends were 6 bases for V and 6 bases for J; bases not matched to a gene: 7. The CDR3 sequence is 16 residues long. CDR3 in DNA: TGTGCCAGCAGCGCGGGACTAGCGGGAGTTGTCAATGAGCAGTTCTTC. Protein product: CASSAGLAGVVNEQFF.

The genes are TRBV29-1 and TRBJ1-4, with 8 nucleotides matching TRBD1. The J segment lost 4 bases and the V segment lost 4 bases, leaving 5 bases of the junction unmatched. From germline, CDR1 is SQVTM and CDR2 ANQGSEA. There are 14 residues in the CDR3. CDR3: CSVGSGQVNEKLFF. The CDR3 coding sequence is TGCAGCGTTGGTTCGGGACAGGTTAATGAAAAACTGTTTTTT.

The table lists this clonotype with many counts. The V gene is TRBV4-1, the J gene TRBJ2-7; D tentatively reads TRBD1 or TRBD2 (5 bases each). The germline V gene has CDR1 MGHRA and CDR2 YSYEKL. This CDR3 contains 15 residues. Between the trimmed V and J ends, which lost 0 bases and 2 bases, there was a span of 11 bases. Here the CDR3 reads CASSQEGPGTYEQYF. In nucleotides, the CDR3 is TGCGCCAGCAGCCAAGAGGGACCGGGGACCTACGAGCAGTACTTC.

This clonotype was detected ten times or more. V gene TRBV7-8 combines with J gene TRBJ2-7; D might be TRBD1 or TRBD2, each matching 5 bases. Trimming removed 6 bases from V and 2 bases from J, with 14 bases in between. The CDR3 has 14 amino acids. Germline assignment: CDR1 SGHVS and CDR2 FQNEAQ. The CDR3 coding sequence is TGTGCCAGCAGGGCCGGGACCTCTCCCTACGAGCAGTACTTC. This translates into CASRAGTSPYEQYF.

This clonotype occurred many times. V usage is TRBV11-2 and J usage is TRBJ1-2; D ambiguous. The V gene lost 2 bases and the J gene lost 6 bases, with 13 bases spanning the gap. Germline-derived CDR1 and CDR2 are SGHAT and FQNNGV. The CDR3 sequence is 14 residues long. The CDR3: CASSLSQSGDGYTF. CDR3 sequence (DNA): TGTGCCAGCAGCTTAAGTCAGAGCGGGGATGGCTACACCTTC.

In its sample, this clonotype was seen many times. The V call is TRBV12-3 or TRBV12-4, the J call TRBJ2-2, with TRBD2 as a possible D gene (5 bases). Trimming stripped 6 bases from V and 6 bases from J, with 17 bases between. The CDR3 contains 15 residues. The CDR3 DNA is TGTGCCAGCAGCCCCGAACGGGGTAGGGCCGGGGAGCTGTTTTTT. Its translation is CASSPERGRAGELFF.

The sample holds many counts of this clonotype. J is TRBJ2-7 and V is TRBV10-3, with TRBD2 identical over 11 bases. J gave up 2 bases and V 10 bases, and 4 bases lay outside the gene matches. The CDR3 is 13 amino acids. Per the germline V gene, CDR1 is ENHRY and CDR2 is SYGVKD. The CDR3 protein is CATLLAGAYEQYF. The DNA for the CDR3 is TGTGCCACTTTACTAGCGGGGGCCTACGAGCAGTACTTC.

This clonotype has ten or more counts. J is TRBJ2-4 and V is TRBV28; the D gene is possibly TRBD2 (6 bases). This CDR3 spans 15 amino acids. Germline V CDR1 and CDR2: MDHEN, SYDVKM. V lost 2 bases and J lost 4, with 12 bases in between. The CDR3 sequence is CASSLETGRKNIQYF. CDR3 nucleotide sequence: TGTGCCAGCAGTTTAGAAACGGGGAGGAAAAACATTCAGTACTTC.

The chain is built from TRBV11-2 and TRBJ1-4; 9 bases fit TRBD1. The germline gives CDR1 SGHAT, CDR2 FQNNGV. V lost 4 bases to trimming and J lost 5 bases; unmatched junction nucleotides: 5. The CDR3 totals 15 residues. This CDR3 is CASSSGTGRNEKLFF. The CDR3 DNA sequence: TGTGCCAGCAGCTCAGGGACAGGGCGGAATGAAAAACTGTTTTTT.

The V call is TRBV11-2, the J call TRBJ2-7; TRBD2 agrees at 7 bases. This CDR3 comprises 16 residues. Unmatched junction bases numbered 11, after V lost 5 bases and J lost 1 base. Germline V gene lookup returns CDR1 SGHAT and CDR2 FQNNGV. In DNA, the CDR3 is TGTGCCAGCAGCCCAACTGCCGGGAGGAGTTCCTACGAGCAGTACTTC. Protein: CASSPTAGRSSYEQYF.

This clonotype has at least ten counts. J is TRBJ1-2 and V is TRBV28; 8 nucleotides line up with TRBD1. Germline V gene data show CDR1 as MDHEN and CDR2 as SYDVKM. The length of the CDR3 is 15 residues. V shed 4 bases, J shed 1 base, and the junction held 5 bases outside the gene matches. The CDR3 DNA reads as TGTGCCAGCAGTTCACAGGGGGAACTTAACTATGGCTACACCTTC. It codes for CASSSQGELNYGYTF.

This clonotype was counted at least ten times. V is TRBV28 and J is TRBJ2-5; possibly TRBD2 for D (7 bases). This CDR3 contains 13 residues. The germline CDR1 and CDR2 sequences are MDHEN and SYDVKM. V was trimmed by 2 bases and J by 6 bases, leaving 10 bases between them. CDR3 sequence: CASSLRGAKTQYF. CDR3 in DNA: TGTGCCAGCAGTTTACGGGGGGCGAAGACCCAGTACTTC. Using reference TRBV28 and TRBJ2-5 for the parts outside the CDR3, the full variable domain is DVKVTQSSRYLVKRTGEKVFLECVQDMDHENMFWYRQDPGLGLRLIYFSYDVKMKEKGDIPEGYSVSREKKERFSLILESASTNQTSMYLCASSLRGAKTQYFGPGTRLLVL.

This clonotype came up a few times. The chain couples TRBV6-7 to TRBJ2-1; 7 nucleotides agree with TRBD2. TRBV6-7 belongs to the ORF category, with a function that is uncertain. The V gene end was trimmed by 7 bases and the J gene end by 9 bases; junction bases not matched to a gene: 6. The CDR3 loop spans 12 amino acids. CDR3 DNA: TGTGCCAGCATTGAAGGACTAGGTGAGCAGTTCTTC. Its translation is CASIEGLGEQFF.

This clonotype was found many times. V and J are TRBV20-1 and TRBJ2-2; D is perhaps TRBD2 (5 bases). Germline-derived CDR1 and CDR2 are DFQATT and SNEGSKA (reference sequence). CDR3 length: 16 residues. Trimming left V 2 bases short and J 1 base short, with 14 bases between. The CDR3 sequence is CSARFPGKKNTGELFF. CDR3 nucleotides: TGCAGTGCTAGATTCCCCGGGAAAAAGAACACCGGGGAGCTGTTTTTT.

Many counts were recorded for this clonotype. This chain joins TRBV12-3 or TRBV12-4 and TRBJ2-1, with TRBD2 as a possible D gene (5 bases). This CDR3 is 16 amino acids long. Deletions cut 1 base from V and 2 bases from J, with 12 bases between. The CDR3 nucleotides are TGTGCCAGCAGTTTAGGAGCGGCTCCACCCTACAATGAGCAGTTCTTC. Its protein is CASSLGAAPPYNEQFF.

The chain carries TRBV19 and TRBJ2-1, with 11 bases that match TRBD2. V lost 4 bases and J lost 5; bases outside the gene matches: 4. Germline CDR1 reads LNHDA; CDR2 reads SQIVND (reference sequence). This CDR3 is built from 15 residues. CDR3 protein: CASSKTSGSNNEQFF. As DNA, the CDR3 is TGTGCCAGTAGTAAAACTAGCGGGAGTAACAATGAGCAGTTCTTC. The full variable domain, rest sourced from reference TRBV19 and TRBJ2-1, is DGGITQSPKYLFRKEGQNVTLSCEQNLNHDAMYWYRQDPGQGLRLIYYSQIVNDFQKGDIAEGYSVSREKKESFPLTVTSAQKNPTAFYLCASSKTSGSNNEQFFGPGTRLTVL.

This clonotype was seen ten or more times. V is TRBV12-3 or TRBV12-4 and J is TRBJ1-6, with TRBD1 as a possible D gene (5 bases). CDR3 length equals 14 residues. Deletions cut 1 base from V and 7 bases from J, with 8 bases between. DNA of the CDR3: TGTGCCAGCAGTTTAGGACAGCCAAATTCACCCCTCCACTTT. It yields the protein CASSLGQPNSPLHF.